What follows describes a single T cell receptor (beta chain). The V gene's germline CDR1 is MNHEY and CDR2 SVGAGI. The CDR3 covers 11 residues. V was cut by 9 bases and J by 2 bases, with 7 bases left in between. Authors' analysis steps: Amplification with reference gene primers provided the estimates of nucleated cell counts. The assay was immunoSEQ multiplex PCR, and TCRdb's table has in-frame clones only and misses some. V, J and clone size derive from that table, while D and trimming were established from the DNA sequence. This table holds 100,000 to 130,000 clones, approximately 80% found once. This specimen belongs to a study of blood T cell repertoires in COVID-19. About the research overall: COVID-19 samples from acute and convalescent phases originated in the United States, Italy and Spain. The analysed material was cDNA or gDNA that came from T cells, B-cell-depleted T cells, or PBMCs.

This clonotype originated in a man aged 70-80 years with acute or convalescent COVID-19. The chain recombines TRBV6-5 with TRBJ1-2; D possibly corresponds to TRBD1 (6 bases). Material for sequencing was peripheral blood. CDR3 bases: TGTGCCAGTCAGGGGAACTATGGCTACACCTTC. This codes for CASQGNYGYTF.